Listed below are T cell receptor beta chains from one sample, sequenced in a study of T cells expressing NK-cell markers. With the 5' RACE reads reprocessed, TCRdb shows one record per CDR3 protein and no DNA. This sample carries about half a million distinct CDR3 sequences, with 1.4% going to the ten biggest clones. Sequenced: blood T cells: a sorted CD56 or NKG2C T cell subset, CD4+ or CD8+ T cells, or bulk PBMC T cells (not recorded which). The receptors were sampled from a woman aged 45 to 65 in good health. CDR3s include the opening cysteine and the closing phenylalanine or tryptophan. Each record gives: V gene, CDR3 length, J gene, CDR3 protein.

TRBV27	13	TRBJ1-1	CASRPTGVGGAFF
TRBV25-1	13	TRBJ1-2	CASSAPGRGGYTF
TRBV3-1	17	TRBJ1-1	CASSQELWGGSEDEAFF
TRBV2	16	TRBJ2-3	CASSEARYPSTDTQYF
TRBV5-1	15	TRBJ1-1	CASRGTEGAYTEAFF
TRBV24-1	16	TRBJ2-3	CATSDLRQGGTDTQYF
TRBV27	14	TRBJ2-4	CASSSGPGTGGTYF
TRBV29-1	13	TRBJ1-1	CSVELEGGTEAFF
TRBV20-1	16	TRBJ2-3	CSALPRLAGVADTQYF
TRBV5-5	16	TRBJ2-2	CASSLEPSGNTGELFF
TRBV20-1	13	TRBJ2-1	CSGETGSIKEQFF
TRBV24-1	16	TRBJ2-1	CATSDRDSSSYNEQFF
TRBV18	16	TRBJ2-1	CASSSLLAKEGNEQFF
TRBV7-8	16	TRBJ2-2	CASSSIAISNTGELFF
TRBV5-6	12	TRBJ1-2	CASISNGRGYTF
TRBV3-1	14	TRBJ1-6	CASSLSTGNSPLHF
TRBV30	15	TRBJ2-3	CAWSQQGVGTDTQYF
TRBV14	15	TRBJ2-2	CASSQVRLNTGELFF
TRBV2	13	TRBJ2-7	CAIVTSGSYEQYF
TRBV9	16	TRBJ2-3	CASSPRDSRGTDTQYF
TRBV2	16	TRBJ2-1	CASSDNIPISGGEQFF
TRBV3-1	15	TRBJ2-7	CASSHGLAGRGVQYF
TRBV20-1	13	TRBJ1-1	CSVPPQTNTEAFF
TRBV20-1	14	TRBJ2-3	CSATSWENTDTQYF
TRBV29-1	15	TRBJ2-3	CSVEETSGTPDTQYF
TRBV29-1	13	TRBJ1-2	CSVGDRSNYGYTF
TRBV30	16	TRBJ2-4	CAWTQGGGIAKNIQYF
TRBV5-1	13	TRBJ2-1	CASSSGLLTEQFF
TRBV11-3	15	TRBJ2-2	CASLGGGRETGELFF
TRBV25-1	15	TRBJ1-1	CASSEFRDRAPEAFF
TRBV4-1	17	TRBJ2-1	CASSLEGGGQAGNEQFF
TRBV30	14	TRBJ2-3	CAWSERLGTDTQYF
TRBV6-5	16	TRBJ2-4	CASSYSERETKNIQYF
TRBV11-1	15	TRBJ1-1	CASSKISSMNTEAFF
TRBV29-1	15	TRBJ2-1	CSVGRFDLTGNEQFF
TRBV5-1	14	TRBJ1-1	CASSREELNTEAFF
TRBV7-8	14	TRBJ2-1	CASSPRELDGEQFF
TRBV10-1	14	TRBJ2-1	CASSESSAGQEQFF
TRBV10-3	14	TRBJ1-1	CAIRDRRVGTEAFF
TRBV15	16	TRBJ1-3	CATSRPEGAAGNTIYF
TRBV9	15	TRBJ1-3	CASSPNPSSGNTIYF